Each of the 13 T cell receptor beta chains below was sequenced from the same sample in a study of blood T cell repertoires in COVID-19. The table came from immunoSEQ multiplex PCR; TCRdb's copy has only in-frame clones and leaves some out. Here the sample spans just under 85,000 clones, around 88% being singletons. The specimen was peripheral blood. The receptors stem from a woman aged 60 to 75 with acute or convalescent COVID-19.

V gene TRBV7-9 combines with J gene TRBJ2-6; D remains ambiguous. The CDR3 length is 14 residues. Germline V lookup: CDR1 SEHNR, CDR2 FQNEAQ (reference sequence). The germline V and J ends were trimmed by 11 bases and 1 base, with 12 bases remaining between them. The CDR3 protein is CAPSGLSGANVLTF. The CDR3 DNA is TGTGCCCCTTCTGGCCTGTCTGGGGCCAACGTCCTGACTTTC. The full variable domain, in which reference TRBV7-9 and TRBJ2-6 provide the parts outside the CDR3, is DTGVSQNPRHKITKRGQNVTFRCDPISEHNRLYWYRQTLGQGPEFLTYFQNEAQLEKSRLLSDRFSAERPKGSFSTLEIQRTEQGDSAMYLCAPSGLSGANVLTFGAGSRLTVL.

This chain links TRBV19 with TRBJ2-2; TRBD2 agrees at 7 bases. Germline values: CDR1 LNHDA, CDR2 SQIVND (reference sequence). V lost 3 bases to trimming and J lost 3 bases; unmatched junction nucleotides: 4. This CDR3 contains 15 residues. Here the CDR3 reads CASSIGAGYTGELFF. CDR3 DNA sequence: TGTGCCAGTAGTATTGGAGCGGGGTACACCGGGGAGCTGTTTTTT.

V is TRBV5-1 and J is TRBJ2-1; 8 bases align to TRBD1. The ends lost 4 bases at V and 9 bases at J; junction bases unmatched: 6. The CDR3 covers 13 residues. The germline V gene has CDR1 SGHRS and CDR2 YFSETQ. The CDR3 region is CASSGDRWGEQFF. The CDR3 DNA sequence: TGCGCCAGCAGCGGGGACAGGTGGGGTGAGCAGTTCTTC.

This clone was counted once. The rearrangement joins TRBV2 to TRBJ2-1; 7 nucleotides match TRBD1. The length of the CDR3 is 13 residues. After removal of 10 bases from V and 5 bases from J, the junction contained 8 bases not matched to a gene. CDR1 is SNHLY and CDR2 is FYNNEI in the germline V gene. The CDR3 protein is CAIRDSYHNEQFF. The CDR3 DNA sequence: TGTGCCATCCGGGACAGTTACCACAATGAGCAGTTCTTC.

This clone was seen only once. The J gene is TRBJ1-2, the V gene TRBV5-1, with 7 bases aligning to TRBD1. The V gene end was trimmed by 3 bases and the J gene end by 8 bases; junction bases not matched to a gene: 7. The CDR3 covers 13 residues. Germline assignment: CDR1 SGHRS and CDR2 YFSETQ. This CDR3 reads CASSSGTELGYTF. CDR3 nucleotide sequence: TGCGCCAGCAGCTCGGGGACAGAACTAGGCTACACCTTC.

The chain couples TRBV4-2 to TRBJ1-2, with D possibly being TRBD1 (5 bases). Between the trimmed V and J ends, which lost 0 bases and 0 bases, there was a span of 11 bases. The CDR3 has 16 amino acids. Germline CDR1 is LGHNA and CDR2 is YNFKEQ. Written as DNA, the CDR3 is TGTGCCAGCAGCCAAGATTGGGGCGGCACTAACTATGGCTACACCTTC. It translates to CASSQDWGGTNYGYTF.

The rearrangement links TRBV10-3 to TRBJ1-2; D remains ambiguous. The CDR3 is 12 residues long. Germline V gene sequence: CDR1 ENHRY, CDR2 SYGVKD. Trimming left V 3 bases short and J 6 bases short, with 8 bases between. The CDR3 nucleotides read TGTGCCATCAGTGAATTGTCAGATGGCTACACCTTC. It codes for CAISELSDGYTF.

To note about this clone: The same CDR3 also results from other DNA sequences found in this sample. As DNA, the CDR3 is TGCGCCAGCAGCTTGGTGACAGGGGACACTGAAGCTTTCTTT. This codes for CASSLVTGDTEAFF. This rearrangement joins TRBV5-1 to TRBJ1-1; 8 nucleotides match TRBD1. This CDR3 comprises 14 residues. Germline loops: CDR1 SGHRS, CDR2 YFSETQ. With 0 bases clipped from V and 3 bases from J, the junction kept 1 base outside the gene matches.

Here the CDR3 DNA reads TGTGCCAGCAGCTCCGGGGGGGAAACTGAAGCTTTCTTT. Translated, it gives CASSSGGETEAFF. The chain uses TRBV9 and TRBJ1-1; a possible D gene is TRBD1 (5 bases). This CDR3 contains 13 residues. The V gene lost 4 bases and the J gene lost 5 bases, with 12 bases spanning the gap. CDR1 SGDLS and CDR2 YYNGEE come from the germline V gene. The full variable domain, with the rest looked up from reference TRBV9 and TRBJ1-1, is DSGVTQTPKHLITATGQRVTLRCSPRSGDLSVYWYQQSLDQGLQFLIQYYNGEERAKGNILERFSAQQFPDLHSELNLSSLELGDSALYFCASSSGGETEAFFGQGTRLTVV.

The chain's CDR3 is CASSKTSGVQETQYF. For the CDR3, the DNA is TGTGCCAGCAGCAAGACTAGCGGGGTGCAAGAGACCCAGTACTTC. The chain combines TRBV5-4 with TRBJ2-5, with 11 bases fitting TRBD2. The ends lost 4 bases at V and 2 bases at J; junction bases unmatched: 4. The CDR3 has 15 amino acids. Germline V gene sequence: CDR1 SGHNT, CDR2 YYREEE (reference sequence). Full variable domain (remainder filled in from reference TRBV5-4 and TRBJ2-5): ETGVTQSPTHLIKTRGQQVTLRCSSQSGHNTVSWYQQALGQGPQFIFQYYREEENGRGNFPPRFSGLQFPNYSSELNVNALELDDSALYLCASSKTSGVQETQYFGPGTRLLVL.

The chain recombines TRBV6-7 with TRBJ2-5; D possibly corresponds to TRBD1 (6 bases). TRBV6-7 is filed as an ORF, its function uncertain. The length of the CDR3 is 14 residues. V dropped 0 bases and J dropped 5 bases, with 10 bases sitting between them. The CDR3 sequence is CASSYSDRKETQYF. The CDR3 bases are TGTGCCAGCAGTTACTCGGACAGAAAGGAGACCCAGTACTTC.

The chain has TRBV4-2 and TRBJ2-1; TRBD2 matches at 12 bases. The germline V gene encodes CDR1 LGHNA and CDR2 YNFKEQ. V gave up 4 bases and J gave up 4 bases; unmatched junction bases: 2. This CDR3 spans 15 amino acids. CDR3 amino acids: CASSRGTSGYNEQFF. As DNA, the CDR3 is TGTGCCAGCAGCCGGGGGACTAGCGGGTACAATGAGCAGTTCTTC.

CDR3 sequence (DNA): TGTGCCAGCAGCCAAACAGGGGCCGATAGCAATCAGCCCCAGCATTTT. Its protein is CASSQTGADSNQPQHF. The genes are TRBV4-2 and TRBJ1-5; 7 bases fit TRBD1. The V gene's germline CDR1 is LGHNA and CDR2 YNFKEQ. V lost 2 bases and J lost 0; bases outside the gene matches: 4. This CDR3 has 16 amino acids.